This TCR beta chain was documented in a study of human T cells and chemical hapten exposure. V lost 1 base and J lost 6, with 15 bases in between. Germline loops: CDR1 SQVTM, CDR2 ANQGSEA. This CDR3 is built from 15 residues. Time point defined: pre-sensitization, week 0. Treatment: therapeutic diphenylcyclopropenone sensitization with weekly scalp DPC. This clonotype turned up a few times. TCRdb used MiXCR to reprocess the RACE reads, holding one entry per CDR3 protein. The sample contains about 380,000 distinct CDR3 sequences, roughly 5.3% of which appear only once. The sample was whole blood, taken in connection with sensitization to the hapten diphenylcyclopropenone (DPC). The TCR was taken from a woman aged 50 to 65 with alopecia areata. Some clones in this sample may be carry-over from other donors' samples. V usage is TRBV29-1 and J usage is TRBJ2-2, with D perhaps TRBD2 (6 bases). CDR3 bases: TGCAGCGTTGAAGGGGCCGGGAGTGTGTCCGGGGAGCTGTTTTTT. Translation gives CSVEGAGSVSGELFF.